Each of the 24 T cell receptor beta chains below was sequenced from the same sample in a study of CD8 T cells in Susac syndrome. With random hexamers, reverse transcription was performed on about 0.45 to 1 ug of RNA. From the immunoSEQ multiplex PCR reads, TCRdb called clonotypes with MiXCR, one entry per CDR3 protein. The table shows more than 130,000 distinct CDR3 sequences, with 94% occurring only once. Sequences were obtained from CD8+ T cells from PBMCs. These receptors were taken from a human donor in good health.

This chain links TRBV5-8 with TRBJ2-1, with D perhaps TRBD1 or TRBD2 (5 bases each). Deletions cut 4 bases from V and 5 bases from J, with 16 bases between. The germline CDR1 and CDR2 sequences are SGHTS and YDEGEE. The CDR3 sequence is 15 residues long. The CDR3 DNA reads TGTGCCAGCAGCCCCTATAGGGACGGAGACAATGAGCAGTTCTTC. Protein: CASSPYRDGDNEQFF.

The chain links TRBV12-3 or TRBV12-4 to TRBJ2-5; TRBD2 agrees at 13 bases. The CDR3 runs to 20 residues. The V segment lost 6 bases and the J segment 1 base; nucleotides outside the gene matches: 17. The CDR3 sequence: CASSPPPGLAGAGRQETQYF. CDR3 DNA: TGTGCCAGCAGCCCCCCTCCCGGACTAGCGGGAGCGGGACGCCAAGAGACCCAGTACTTC.

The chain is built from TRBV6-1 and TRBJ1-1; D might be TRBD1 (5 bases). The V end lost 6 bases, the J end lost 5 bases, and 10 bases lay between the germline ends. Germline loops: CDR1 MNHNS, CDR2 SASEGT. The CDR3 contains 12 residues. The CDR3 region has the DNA TGTGCCAGCAGGGACGGGGGGACTGAAGCTTTCTTT. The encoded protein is CASRDGGTEAFF.

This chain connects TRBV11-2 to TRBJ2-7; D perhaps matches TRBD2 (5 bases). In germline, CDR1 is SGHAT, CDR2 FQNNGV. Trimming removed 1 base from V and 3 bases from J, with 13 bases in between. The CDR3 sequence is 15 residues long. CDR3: CASSLGENRGYEQYF. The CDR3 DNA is TGTGCCAGCAGCTTAGGCGAAAATCGGGGCTACGAGCAGTACTTC.

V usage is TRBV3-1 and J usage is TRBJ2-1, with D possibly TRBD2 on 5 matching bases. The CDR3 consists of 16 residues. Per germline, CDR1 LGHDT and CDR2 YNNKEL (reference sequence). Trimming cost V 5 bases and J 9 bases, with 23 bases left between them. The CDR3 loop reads CASSALFGKYGSEQFF. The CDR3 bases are TGTGCCAGCAGCGCCCTATTCGGGAAGTACGGCAGTGAGCAGTTCTTC.

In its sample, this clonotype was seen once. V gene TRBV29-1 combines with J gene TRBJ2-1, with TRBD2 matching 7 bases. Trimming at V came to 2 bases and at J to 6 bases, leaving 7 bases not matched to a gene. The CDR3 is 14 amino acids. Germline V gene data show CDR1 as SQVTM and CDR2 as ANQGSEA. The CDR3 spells CSVEIGLVANEQFF. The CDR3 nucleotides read TGCAGCGTTGAAATCGGACTAGTGGCCAATGAGCAGTTCTTC.

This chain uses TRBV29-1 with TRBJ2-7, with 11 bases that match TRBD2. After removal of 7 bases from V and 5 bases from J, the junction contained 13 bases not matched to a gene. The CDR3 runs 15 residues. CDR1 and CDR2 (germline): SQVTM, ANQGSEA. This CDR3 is CSAHVAGGPSDEQYF. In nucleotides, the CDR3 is TGCAGCGCCCATGTAGCGGGAGGGCCGTCCGACGAGCAGTACTTC.

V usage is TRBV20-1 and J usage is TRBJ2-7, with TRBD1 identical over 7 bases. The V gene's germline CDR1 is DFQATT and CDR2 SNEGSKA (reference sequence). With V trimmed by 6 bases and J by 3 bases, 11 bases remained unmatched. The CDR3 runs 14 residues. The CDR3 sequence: CSATLTGPGYEQYF. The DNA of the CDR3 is TGCAGTGCAACGCTGACAGGGCCGGGCTACGAGCAGTACTTC.

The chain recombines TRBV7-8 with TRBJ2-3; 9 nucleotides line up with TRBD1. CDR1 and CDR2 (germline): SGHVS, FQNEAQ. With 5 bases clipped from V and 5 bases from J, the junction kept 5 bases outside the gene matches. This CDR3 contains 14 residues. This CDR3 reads CASSRGQGRDTQYF. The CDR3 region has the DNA TGTGCCAGCAGCAGGGGACAGGGTAGAGATACGCAGTATTTT.

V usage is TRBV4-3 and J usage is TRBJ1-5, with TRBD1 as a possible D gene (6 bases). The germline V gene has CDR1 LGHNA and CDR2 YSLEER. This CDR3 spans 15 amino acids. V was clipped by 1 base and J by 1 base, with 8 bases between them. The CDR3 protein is CASSQVQGSNQPQHF. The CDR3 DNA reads TGCGCCAGCAGCCAAGTCCAGGGGAGCAATCAGCCCCAGCATTTT.

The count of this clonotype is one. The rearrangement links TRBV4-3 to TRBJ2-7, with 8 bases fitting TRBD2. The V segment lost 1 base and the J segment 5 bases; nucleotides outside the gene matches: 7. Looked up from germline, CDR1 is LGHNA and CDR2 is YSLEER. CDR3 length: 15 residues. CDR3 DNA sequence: TGCGCCAGCAGCCAAGCTTGGACGCGGGGGGACGAGCAGTACTTC. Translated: CASSQAWTRGDEQYF.

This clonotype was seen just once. CDR3 sequence: CASSQSPQGSTEAFF. CDR3 in DNA: TGCGCCAGCAGTCAATCCCCACAGGGAAGCACTGAAGCTTTCTTT. The rearrangement uses TRBV23-1 and TRBJ1-1, with D tentatively TRBD1 (6 bases). TRBV23-1 is sorted into the ORF group, with uncertain function. CDR3 size: 15 residues. Deletions cut 0 bases from V and 4 bases from J, with 12 bases between.

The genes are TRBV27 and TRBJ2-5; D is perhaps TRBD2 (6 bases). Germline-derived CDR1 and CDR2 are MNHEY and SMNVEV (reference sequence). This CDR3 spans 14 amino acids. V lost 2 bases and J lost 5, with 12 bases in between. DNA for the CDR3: TGTGCCAGCAGTTTAGGGGGGTTGGTGGAGACCCAGTACTTC. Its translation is CASSLGGLVETQYF.

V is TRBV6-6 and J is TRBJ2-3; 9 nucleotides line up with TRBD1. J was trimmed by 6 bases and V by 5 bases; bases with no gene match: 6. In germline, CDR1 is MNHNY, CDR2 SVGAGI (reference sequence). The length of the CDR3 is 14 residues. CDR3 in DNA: TGTGCCAGCAGTCCCGGGACAGGGATGGATACGCAGTATTTT. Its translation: CASSPGTGMDTQYF.

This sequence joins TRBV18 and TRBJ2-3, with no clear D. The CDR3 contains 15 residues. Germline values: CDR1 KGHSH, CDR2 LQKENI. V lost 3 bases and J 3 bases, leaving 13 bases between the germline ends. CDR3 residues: CASSPTDLQTDTQYF. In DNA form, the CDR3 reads TGTGCCAGCTCACCTACGGACCTCCAAACAGATACGCAGTATTTT.

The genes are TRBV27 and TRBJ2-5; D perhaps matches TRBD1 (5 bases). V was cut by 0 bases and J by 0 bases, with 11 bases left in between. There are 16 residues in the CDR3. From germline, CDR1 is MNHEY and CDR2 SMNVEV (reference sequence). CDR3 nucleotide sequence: TGTGCCAGCAGTTTATCTGGACACTTGTACCAAGAGACCCAGTACTTC. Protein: CASSLSGHLYQETQYF.

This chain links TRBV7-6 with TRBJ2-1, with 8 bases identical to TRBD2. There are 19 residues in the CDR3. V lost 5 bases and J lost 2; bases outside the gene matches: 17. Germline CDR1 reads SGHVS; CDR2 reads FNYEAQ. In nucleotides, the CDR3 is TGTGCCAGCAGCCAGGCCCCCCCGGTAGCGGGATCCCCCTACAATGAGCAGTTCTTC. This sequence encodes CASSQAPPVAGSPYNEQFF.

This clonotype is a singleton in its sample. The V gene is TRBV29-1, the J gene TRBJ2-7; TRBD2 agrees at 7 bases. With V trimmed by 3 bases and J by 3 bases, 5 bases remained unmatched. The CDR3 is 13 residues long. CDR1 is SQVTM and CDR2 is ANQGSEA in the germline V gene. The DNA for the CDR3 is TGCAGCGTTGACGCGGGAGACGTCTACGAGCAGTACTTC. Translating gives CSVDAGDVYEQYF.

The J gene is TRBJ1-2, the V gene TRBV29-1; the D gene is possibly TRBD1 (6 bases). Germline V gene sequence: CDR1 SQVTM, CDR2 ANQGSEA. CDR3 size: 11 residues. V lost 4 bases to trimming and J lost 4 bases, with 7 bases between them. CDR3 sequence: CSVADSYGYTF. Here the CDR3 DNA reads TGCAGCGTTGCGGACAGCTATGGCTACACCTTC.

The DNA of the CDR3 is TGTGCCAGCAGTTTCGTAGCGGGCCCTTCCTACGAGCAGTACTTC. This gives the protein CASSFVAGPSYEQYF. The rearrangement joins TRBV27 to TRBJ2-7; 7 bases map to TRBD2. Germline CDR1 and CDR2: MNHEY and SMNVEV (reference sequence). There are 15 residues in the CDR3. Unmatched junction bases numbered 6, after V lost 3 bases and J lost 1 base.

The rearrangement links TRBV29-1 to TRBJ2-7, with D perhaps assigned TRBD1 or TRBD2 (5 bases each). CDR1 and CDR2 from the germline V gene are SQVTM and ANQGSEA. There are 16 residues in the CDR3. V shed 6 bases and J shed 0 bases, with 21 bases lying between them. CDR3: CSVVGTTDSNSYEQYF. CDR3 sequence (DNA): TGCAGCGTCGTAGGGACGACAGACAGTAACTCCTACGAGCAGTACTTC.

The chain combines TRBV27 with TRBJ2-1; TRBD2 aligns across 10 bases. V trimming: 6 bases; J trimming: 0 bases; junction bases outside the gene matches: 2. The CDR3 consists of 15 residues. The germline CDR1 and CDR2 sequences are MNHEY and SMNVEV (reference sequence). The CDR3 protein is CASRLAGSSYNEQFF. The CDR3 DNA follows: TGTGCCAGCAGACTAGCGGGGAGCTCCTACAATGAGCAGTTCTTC.

Here the CDR3 reads CASSPQGDRYISYEQYF. DNA for the CDR3: TGCGCCAGCAGTCCCCAAGGGGACCGTTACATCTCCTACGAGCAGTACTTC. V and J are TRBV23-1 and TRBJ2-7, with D perhaps given as TRBD1 or TRBD2 (5 bases each). TRBV23-1 is assigned to the ORF class and has an uncertain function. Trimming left V 4 bases short and J 0 bases short, with 19 bases between. The CDR3 contains 17 residues.

CDR3 sequence: CASSDRGSYNEQFF. CDR3 coding DNA: TGTGCCAGCTCAGACAGGGGTTCGTACAATGAGCAGTTCTTC. The chain is built from TRBV18 and TRBJ2-1; 8 bases line up with TRBD1. The CDR3 contains 14 residues. Germline V gives CDR1 KGHSH, CDR2 LQKENI. V was clipped by 5 bases and J by 4 bases; unmatched bases: 4. Full variable domain (missing parts from reference TRBV18 and TRBJ2-1): NAGVMQNPRHLVRRRGQEARLRCSPMKGHSHVYWYRQLPEEGLKFMVYLQKENIIDESGMPKERFSAEFPKEGPSILRIQQVVRGDSAAYFCASSDRGSYNEQFFGPGTRLTVL.